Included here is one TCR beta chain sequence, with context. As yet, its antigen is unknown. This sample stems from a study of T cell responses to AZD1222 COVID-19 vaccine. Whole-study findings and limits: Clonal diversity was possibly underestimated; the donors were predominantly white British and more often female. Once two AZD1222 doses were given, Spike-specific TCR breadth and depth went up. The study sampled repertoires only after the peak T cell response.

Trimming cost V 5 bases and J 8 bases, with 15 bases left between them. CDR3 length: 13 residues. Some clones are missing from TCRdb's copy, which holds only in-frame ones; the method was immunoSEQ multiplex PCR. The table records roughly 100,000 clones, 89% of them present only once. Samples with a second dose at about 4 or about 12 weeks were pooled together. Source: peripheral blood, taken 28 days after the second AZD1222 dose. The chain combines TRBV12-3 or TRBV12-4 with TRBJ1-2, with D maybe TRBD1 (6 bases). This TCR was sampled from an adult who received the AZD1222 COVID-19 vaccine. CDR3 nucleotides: TGTGCCAGCAGTCTTACAGGGCGGAGAGGCTACACCTTC. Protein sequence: CASSLTGRRGYTF.